A single sample gave rise to the 23 T cell receptor beta chains below, sequenced in a study of molecular identifiers for immune sequencing clone quantification. TCRdb ran MiXCR on the PCR reads and lists one entry per CDR3 protein. The sample lists about 36,000 distinct CDR3 sequences, less than 20% occurring once. Sequenced: naive CD8+ T cells from blood, with Jurkat cell RNA spiked in. Subset given: FACS-sorted CD8+CD4-CCR7+CD45RA+ naive T cells. Every receptor here comes from a human donor in good health. Some libraries in this study had Jurkat cell RNA spiked in.

In its sample, this clonotype was seen many times. The chain has TRBV12-3 or TRBV12-4 and TRBJ2-5; TRBD2 agrees at 13 bases. V lost 4 bases to trimming and J lost 4 bases; unmatched junction nucleotides: 3. The CDR3 length is 15 residues. DNA for the CDR3: TGTGCCAGCAGTTCCCGACTAGCGGGAGGAGAGACCCAGTACTTC. Residues: CASSSRLAGGETQYF.

In its sample, this clonotype was seen many times. The V and J genes are TRBV14 and TRBJ2-7, with a possible D match to TRBD2 (5 bases). The CDR3 sequence is 12 residues long. The V end lost 3 bases, the J end lost 3 bases, and 6 bases lay between the germline ends. CDR1 and CDR2 (germline): SGHDN, FVKESK. The CDR3 is CASSQGSYEQYF. As DNA, the CDR3 is TGTGCCAGCAGCCAGGGGAGCTACGAGCAGTACTTC.

This clonotype was picked up many times. This sequence joins TRBV9 and TRBJ2-2; D is uncertain. V was trimmed by 8 bases and J by 4 bases, leaving 15 bases between them. From germline, CDR1 is SGDLS and CDR2 YYNGEE. This CDR3 comprises 14 residues. The CDR3 protein is CASESGYFTGELFF. The CDR3 nucleotides read TGTGCCAGTGAGTCTGGCTACTTCACCGGGGAGCTGTTTTTT. Variable domain in full (rest from reference TRBV9 and TRBJ2-2): DSGVTQTPKHLITATGQRVTLRCSPRSGDLSVYWYQQSLDQGLQFLIQYYNGEERAKGNILERFSAQQFPDLHSELNLSSLELGDSALYFCASESGYFTGELFFGEGSRLTVL.

This clonotype was counted ten times or more. The chain has TRBV7-2 and TRBJ2-1; 8 bases align to TRBD2. The germline gives CDR1 SGHTA, CDR2 FQGNSA. CDR3 length equals 14 residues. V lost 10 bases to trimming and J lost 9 bases; unmatched junction nucleotides: 14. Written as DNA, the CDR3 is TGTGCCACCGTTAAAAGCGGGAGTCCCCGTGAGCAGTTCTTC. This translates into CATVKSGSPREQFF.

This clonotype was detected only once. This sequence may be a read error, since a much larger clone differs from it by one base. The chain recombines TRBV6-1 with TRBJ2-3, with D possibly TRBD2 on 5 matching bases. V was pared by 6 bases and J by 5 bases, with 15 bases between. CDR3 length equals 14 residues. The germline V gene encodes CDR1 MNHNS and CDR2 SASEGT. In DNA, the CDR3 is TGTGCCAGCAGGCGGACTGGTTACGGAGATACGCAGTATTTT. It specifies CASRRTGYGDTQYF.

Note on this clonotype: A much larger clone differs from this one at a single base, so this may be a read error. The chain joins TRBV25-1 to TRBJ2-1; the D is unclear. The CDR3 is 12 residues long. Germline assignment: CDR1 MGHDK and CDR2 SYGVNS. CDR3: CASSDRAYERFF. The CDR3 bases are TGTGCCAGCAGTGATAGGGCGTATGAGCGGTTCTTC.

The sample holds many counts of this clonotype. This chain links TRBV12-3 or TRBV12-4 with TRBJ2-5, with a weak D call TRBD2 (5 bases). The germline V and J ends were trimmed by 3 bases and 2 bases, with 7 bases remaining between them. The CDR3 extends over 13 amino acids. CDR3 bases: TGTGCCAGCAGTTTCGGCGGGCAAGAGACCCAGTACTTC. Encoded protein: CASSFGGQETQYF.

A word on this clonotype: A much larger clone differs by one base, so this may be a read error. This chain joins TRBV12-3 or TRBV12-4 and TRBJ1-5; D gene ambiguous. CDR3 length: 15 amino acids. V gave up 5 bases and J gave up 2 bases, with 13 bases separating them. The CDR3 here is CASSPPSVGNQPQHF. In nucleotides, the CDR3 is TGTGCCAGCAGTCCACCGTCAGTTGGCAATCAGCCCCAGCATTTT.

This clonotype is a singleton in its sample. The chain couples TRBV25-1 to TRBJ2-7, with 14 bases matching TRBD2. V shed 4 bases and J 1 base; nucleotides not matched to a gene: 0. The germline CDR1 and CDR2 sequences are MGHDK and SYGVNS. The CDR3 consists of 15 residues. The CDR3 is CASSGTSGGSYEQYF. Here the CDR3 DNA reads TGTGCCAGCAGTGGGACTAGCGGGGGGTCCTACGAGCAGTACTTC.

This clonotype was counted a few times. The chain links TRBV7-8 to TRBJ1-6; no firm D call. The CDR3 extends over 19 amino acids. Germline-derived CDR1 and CDR2 are SGHVS and FQNEAQ. The V and J ends lost 0 bases and 10 bases respectively, with 25 bases between them. The CDR3 loop reads CASSLAGGETLLGFSPLHF. The DNA of the CDR3 is TGTGCCAGCAGCTTAGCGGGCGGGGAGACACTATTAGGCTTCTCACCCCTCCACTTT.

In its sample, this clonotype was seen many times. The rearrangement links TRBV4-1 to TRBJ2-1; 8 nucleotides line up with TRBD1. The V gene end was trimmed by 3 bases and the J gene end by 2 bases; junction bases not matched to a gene: 6. CDR1 MGHRA and CDR2 YSYEKL come from the germline V gene. The CDR3 totals 16 residues. The CDR3 here is CASSHPPGQAYNEQFF. DNA of the CDR3: TGCGCCAGCAGCCACCCGCCGGGACAGGCCTACAATGAGCAGTTCTTC.

The chain joins TRBV13 to TRBJ1-1; maybe TRBD1 (5 bases). Germline CDR1 and CDR2: PRHDT and FYEKMQ (reference sequence). CDR3 length equals 14 residues. Trimming cost V 3 bases and J 0 bases, with 8 bases left between them. The CDR3 bases are TGTGCCAGCAGCTTTTCAGGGTTGAACACTGAAGCTTTCTTT. Translated, it gives CASSFSGLNTEAFF.

This clonotype was seen repeatedly, ten times or more. This sequence joins TRBV27 and TRBJ2-7; TRBD2 might be the D (6 bases). Between the trimmed V and J ends, which lost 10 bases and 2 bases, there was a span of 15 bases. Germline V gives CDR1 MNHEY, CDR2 SMNVEV (reference sequence). The CDR3 length is 13 residues. CDR3 coding DNA: TGTGCCACCACCGGGACTCGGCCCTACGAGCAGTACTTC. Translated: CATTGTRPYEQYF.

The chain has TRBV6-4 and TRBJ2-3; 9 bases map to TRBD2. V gave up 5 bases and J gave up 4 bases; unmatched junction bases: 7. The germline V gene has CDR1 MRHNA and CDR2 SNTAGT. The CDR3 covers 15 residues. The DNA of the CDR3 is TGTGCCAGCAGTCGTAGCGGGAGACCCGCAGATACGCAGTATTTT. This translates into CASSRSGRPADTQYF.

Worth noting for this clonotype: One junction end does not reproduce the germline sequence, and a read error may be involved. The V and J genes are TRBV28 and TRBJ2-2; D remains unclear. This CDR3 is 15 amino acids long. The germline CDR1 and CDR2 sequences are MDHEN and SYDVKM. DNA of the CDR3: TGTGCCAGCAGTGATAATAGTCACTACACCAGGGAGCTGTTTTTT. Its protein is CASSDNSHYTRELFF.

This clonotype was counted at least ten times. The genes are TRBV4-3 and TRBJ2-3; D gene ambiguous. Looked up from germline, CDR1 is LGHNA and CDR2 is YSLEER. The CDR3 sequence is 16 residues long. Trimming removed 4 bases at V and 6 bases at J, with 20 bases between. CDR3 in amino acids: CASSLEPGPPSDTQYF. CDR3 coding DNA: TGCGCCAGCAGCCTTGAGCCGGGCCCTCCATCGGATACGCAGTATTTT.

This chain connects TRBV2 to TRBJ2-7; D ambiguous. V was cut by 3 bases and J by 1 base, with 4 bases left in between. The CDR3 spans 12 residues. Per germline, CDR1 SNHLY and CDR2 FYNNEI. CDR3 protein: CASSERSYEQYF. DNA for the CDR3: TGTGCCAGCAGTGAGCGGTCCTACGAGCAGTACTTC.

The V gene is TRBV9, the J gene TRBJ1-3; D ambiguous. The germline V gene encodes CDR1 SGDLS and CDR2 YYNGEE. This CDR3 is built from 13 residues. V lost 3 bases and J 2 bases, leaving 6 bases between the germline ends. CDR3 DNA sequence: TGTGCCAGCAGCGCCTTCGCTGGAAACACCATATATTTT. The encoded protein is CASSAFAGNTIYF.

Many counts were recorded for this clonotype. The gene calls are TRBV19 and TRBJ1-5, with TRBD1 matching over 9 bases. CDR1 is LNHDA, CDR2 SQIVND, per germline (reference sequence). V shed 5 bases and J 2 bases; nucleotides not matched to a gene: 4. The CDR3 loop spans 15 amino acids. The CDR3 region has the DNA TGTGCCAGTAGTTTTTGGGACAGGGGCAATCAGCCCCAGCATTTT. Translation: CASSFWDRGNQPQHF.

V is TRBV11-2 and J is TRBJ2-7, with a tentative D call TRBD2 (6 bases). V lost 2 bases and J 2 bases, leaving 10 bases between the germline ends. The CDR3 has 14 residues. Germline CDR1 and CDR2: SGHAT and FQNNGV. The CDR3 region has the DNA TGTGCCAGCAGCTTATGGGGGGTAGCCTACGAGCAGTACTTC. Its protein product is CASSLWGVAYEQYF.

There are many counts of this clonotype. The gene calls are TRBV4-1 and TRBJ2-7; perhaps D is TRBD1 or TRBD2 (6 bases each). Germline CDR1 and CDR2: MGHRA and YSYEKL. The CDR3 is 16 amino acids. V was clipped by 0 bases and J by 3 bases, with 15 bases between them. CDR3 nucleotides: TGCGCCAGCAGCCAAGATCGAGGCAGGGGACTCTACGAGCAGTACTTC. The encoded protein is CASSQDRGRGLYEQYF.

The sample holds a few counts of this clonotype. The rearrangement links TRBV20-1 to TRBJ2-3, with 8 bases aligning to TRBD2. From germline, CDR1 is DFQATT and CDR2 SNEGSKA (reference sequence). J was trimmed by 1 base and V by 0 bases; bases with no gene match: 3. The CDR3 length is 15 residues. The CDR3 sequence is CSARDWREGTDTQYF. DNA of the CDR3: TGCAGTGCTAGAGATTGGCGGGAGGGCACAGATACGCAGTATTTT.

At least ten counts were recorded for this clonotype. The rearrangement links TRBV7-6 to TRBJ2-5; the D is unclear. CDR3 length equals 14 residues. The ends were cut back, 1 base at V and 5 bases at J, with 11 bases in the middle. Germline V gives CDR1 SGHVS, CDR2 FNYEAQ. This chain's CDR3 is CASSLVPGRETQYF. The CDR3 DNA reads as TGTGCCAGCAGCTTAGTTCCAGGACGGGAGACCCAGTACTTC.